This TCR beta chain is from a study of cytomegalovirus exposure and HLA in healthy donors. The study's findings and limits: A few CMV-associated chains proved CMV antigen-specific in vitro. The majority of TCR sequences were rare, yet some public TCRs appeared in many donors. The listing of 150 or so TCR beta chains classed them as cytomegalovirus-associated.

Produced via immunoSEQ multiplex PCR; TCRdb's table is partial and in-frame only. The sample has under 200,000 clones, 75% to 95% seen once; the top ten hold around 3.1%. A note on this clone: Its antigen is unknown.

The donors were members of the validation cohort comprising about 130 subjects, separate from the approximately 710-subject first cohort. Germline CDR1 reads KGHSH; CDR2 reads LQKENI. V shed 1 base, J shed 4 bases, and the junction held 1 base outside the gene matches. The CDR3 totals 14 residues. Sequencing was carried out using PBMCs. This clonotype was obtained from a woman younger than 30 in good health and CMV-seropositive. J is TRBJ2-1 and V is TRBV18, with 7 bases lining up with TRBD2. The CDR3 DNA follows: TGTGCCAGCTCACCACGACTAGCTTACAATGAGCAGTTCTTC. Protein sequence: CASSPRLAYNEQFF.